Listed below are T cell receptor beta chains from one sample, sequenced in a study of blood T cell repertoires in COVID-19. Sequencing used immunoSEQ multiplex PCR; TCRdb keeps in-frame clones, though not all of them. This repertoire shows more than 35,000 clones, 79% found once; its top ten account for about a quarter. Sequences were obtained from peripheral blood. Source of these receptors: a man between 65 and 79 years old with acute or convalescent COVID-19. Both conserved end residues are part of each CDR3. D genes are given only for firm matches. A row's size may be missing; if present it is once, few, many or a size class.

d_gene,v_gene,abundance,j_gene,CDR3nt,CDR3aa
-,TRBV27,-,TRBJ1-4,TGTGCCAGCTCCCCGATAGGGGGGGAACGGGAAAAACTGTTTTTT,CASSPIGGEREKLFF
-,TRBV25-1,-,TRBJ2-5,TGTGCCAGCAGTGAATTGCGACTACGCCAAGAGACCCAGTACTTC,CASSELRLRQETQYF
-,TRBV19,once,TRBJ2-4,TGTGCCAGTAGTATAAGGGGCCAAAACATTCAGTACTTC,CASSIRGQNIQYF
-,TRBV5-1,-,TRBJ1-2,TGCGCCAGCAGCCACCAGCCTTTGGGGCAGGGCTATGGCTACACCTTC,CASSHQPLGQGYGYTF
-,TRBV7-8,-,TRBJ2-7,TGTGCCAGCAGCTTAGTAGGGACACTCTCCTACGAGCAGTACTTC,CASSLVGTLSYEQYF
-,TRBV6-2/TRBV6-3,few,TRBJ2-1,TGTGCCAGCAGTCAGGACAGATACAATGAGCAGTTCTTC,CASSQDRYNEQFF
-,TRBV28,-,TRBJ1-1,TGTGCCAGCAGCTCCCAAGGGGTGGGAGGCACTGAAGCTTTCTTT,CASSSQGVGGTEAFF
-,TRBV2,-,TRBJ1-3,TGTGCCAGCAGTGACCGGACAGTTTCTGGAAACACCATATATTTT,CASSDRTVSGNTIYF
TRBD1,TRBV28,-,TRBJ2-2,TGTGCCAGCAGCCGTGGGGACAGGGCATCCGGGGAGCTGTTTTTT,CASSRGDRASGELFF
TRBD2,TRBV5-5,-,TRBJ2-2,TGTGCCAGCAGCTTAACTAGCGGGAGTCCGCTCACCGGGGAGCTGTTTTTT,CASSLTSGSPLTGELFF
TRBD2,TRBV10-3,-,TRBJ2-1,TGTGCCATCAGTGTCGGGGGGGATGAGCAGTTCTTC,CAISVGGDEQFF
-,TRBV19,-,TRBJ2-5,TGTGCCAGTAGTATAGGAGGAAGTGAGACCCAGTACTTC,CASSIGGSETQYF
TRBD1,TRBV7-6,-,TRBJ2-1,TGTGCCAGCAGCCTACGGACAGGGAACAATGAGCAGTTCTTC,CASSLRTGNNEQFF
TRBD2,TRBV3-1/TRBV3-2,-,TRBJ2-7,TGTGCCAGCAGCCAACAAGCGGGAGGCCTCTACGAGCAGTACTTC,CASSQQAGGLYEQYF
-,TRBV7-9,-,TRBJ2-5,TGTGCCAGCAGCTTAGAAGGGGCAGAGACCCAGTACTTC,CASSLEGAETQYF
TRBD1,TRBV2,-,TRBJ1-2,TGTGCCAGCAGGGATCCCGGGACAGGGGACCTCGGGGGCTACACCTTC,CASRDPGTGDLGGYTF
TRBD1,TRBV6-4,-,TRBJ1-1,TGTGCCAGCAGTGACGCGGGACAGGAAGAAGCTTTCTTT,CASSDAGQEEAFF
-,TRBV19,-,TRBJ2-7,TGTGCCAGTAGTATGGTAAGCGCTGGTTACGAGCAGTACTTC,CASSMVSAGYEQYF
-,TRBV5-1,once,TRBJ1-2,TGCGCCAGCAGCACTTCGACAGGACCCTACGGCTACACCTTC,CASSTSTGPYGYTF
-,TRBV6-6,-,TRBJ1-2,TGTGCCAGCAGTGCGGGGGGTGGCTACACCTTC,CASSAGGGYTF
-,TRBV27,-,TRBJ2-7,TGTGCCAGCAGTTCAGTCTCCTACGAGCAGTACTTC,CASSSVSYEQYF
TRBD1,TRBV18,-,TRBJ1-2,TGTGCCAGCTCACCACCGACAGGGGGAAACTCTAACTATGGCTACACCTTC,CASSPPTGGNSNYGYTF
TRBD1,TRBV10-2,once,TRBJ2-7,TGCGCCAGCCGGGACAGGGTAGAGGACGAGCAGTACTTC,CASRDRVEDEQYF
TRBD2,TRBV4-2,-,TRBJ2-1,TGTGCCAGCAGCCAAGAAGGGTTAGCGGGAGGGCCCCATGAGCAGTTCTTC,CASSQEGLAGGPHEQFF
TRBD1,TRBV27,few,TRBJ1-2,TGTGCCAGCAGTCCCCGGGACAGGAACTATGGCTACACCTTC,CASSPRDRNYGYTF
-,TRBV5-1,-,TRBJ1-1,TGCGCCAGCAGCCCGGTCGGGGGGACTATGAACACTGAAGCTTTCTTT,CASSPVGGTMNTEAFF
-,TRBV10-3,-,TRBJ1-5,TGTGCCATCAGGGGTGGGGCAGACAGCAATCAGCCCCAGCATTTT,CAIRGGADSNQPQHF
TRBD1,TRBV28,-,TRBJ1-6,TGTGCCAGCAGTTCGGGACAGGGGGCATCACCCCTCCACTTT,CASSSGQGASPLHF
TRBD1,TRBV7-9,-,TRBJ2-7,TGTGCCAGCAGCACTCCATACCCCGGGACAGGCTACGAGCAGTACTTC,CASSTPYPGTGYEQYF
-,TRBV6-1,few,TRBJ1-2,TGTGCCAGCAGTGAAGGTCCAGGGGTCTTGGGCGGCTACACCTTC,CASSEGPGVLGGYTF
-,TRBV18,few,TRBJ1-5,TGTGCCAGCTCACCCTCCACAGGGAAAAGCAATCAGCCCCAGCATTTT,CASSPSTGKSNQPQHF
-,TRBV18,-,TRBJ1-1,TGTGCCAGCTCACCGACGACAGCAGAAGCTTTCTTT,CASSPTTAEAFF
-,TRBV18,-,TRBJ1-5,TGTGCCAGCTCACCGGAGGGGCCACAGCCCCAGCATTTT,CASSPEGPQPQHF
-,TRBV18,-,TRBJ1-1,TGTGCCAGCTCACCACCGACAGCTTCACCGAACACTGAAGCTTTCTTT,CASSPPTASPNTEAFF
-,TRBV29-1,-,TRBJ2-7,TGCAGCGTGATCAGGTACTACGAGCAGTACTTC,CSVIRYYEQYF
TRBD1,TRBV5-5,few,TRBJ2-2,TGTGCCAGCAGCTTCCAGGGGGCCTTCACCGGGGAGCTGTTTTTT,CASSFQGAFTGELFF
-,TRBV16,-,TRBJ2-7,TGTGCCAGCAGCCACTTTCGCAGGGCTTACGAGCAGTACTTC,CASSHFRRAYEQYF
TRBD1,TRBV7-2,-,TRBJ1-2,TGTGCCAGCAGCCCTGGACAGGCCTCCCTAAACTATGGCTACACCTTC,CASSPGQASLNYGYTF
TRBD1,TRBV28,-,TRBJ1-2,TGTGCCAGCAGTGCCCGGACAGGGGATGGCTACACCTTC,CASSARTGDGYTF
TRBD2,TRBV6-1,-,TRBJ2-7,TGTGCCAGCAGTGAGACTAGCGGGAACTACGAGCAGTACTTC,CASSETSGNYEQYF